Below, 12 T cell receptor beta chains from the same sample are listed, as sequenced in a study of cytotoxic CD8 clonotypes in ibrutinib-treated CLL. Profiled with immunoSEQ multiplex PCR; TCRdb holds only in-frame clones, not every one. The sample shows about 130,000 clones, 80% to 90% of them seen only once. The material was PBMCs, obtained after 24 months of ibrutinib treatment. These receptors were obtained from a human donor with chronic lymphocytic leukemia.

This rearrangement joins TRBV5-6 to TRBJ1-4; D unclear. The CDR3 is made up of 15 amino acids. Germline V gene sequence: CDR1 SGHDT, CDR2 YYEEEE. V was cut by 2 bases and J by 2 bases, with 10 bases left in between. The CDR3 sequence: CASSLKGLTNEKLFF. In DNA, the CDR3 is TGTGCCAGCAGCTTAAAAGGGCTTACTAATGAAAAACTGTTTTTT.

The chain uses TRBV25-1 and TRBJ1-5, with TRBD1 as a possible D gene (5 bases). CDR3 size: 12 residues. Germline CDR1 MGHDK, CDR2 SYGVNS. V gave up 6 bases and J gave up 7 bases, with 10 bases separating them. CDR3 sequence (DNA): TGTGCCAGCAGGTGGGGGGACCAGCCCCAGCATTTT. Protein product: CASRWGDQPQHF. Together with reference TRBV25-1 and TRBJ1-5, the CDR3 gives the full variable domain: EADIYQTPRYLVIGTGKKITLECSQTMGHDKMYWYQQDPGMELHLIHYSYGVNSTEKGDLSSESTVSRIRTEHFPLTLESARPSHTSQYLCASRWGDQPQHFGDGTRLSIL.

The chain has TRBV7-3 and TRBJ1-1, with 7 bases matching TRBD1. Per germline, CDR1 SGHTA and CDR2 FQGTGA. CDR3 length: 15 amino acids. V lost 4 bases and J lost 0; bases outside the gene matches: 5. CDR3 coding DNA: TGTGCCAGCAGCTCTATGGACAGGCTGAACACTGAAGCTTTCTTT. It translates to CASSSMDRLNTEAFF.

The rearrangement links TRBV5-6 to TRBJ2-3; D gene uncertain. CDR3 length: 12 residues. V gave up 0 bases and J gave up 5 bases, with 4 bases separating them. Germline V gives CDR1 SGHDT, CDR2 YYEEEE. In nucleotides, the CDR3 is TGTGCCAGCAGCTTGGAGGTAGATACGCAGTATTTT. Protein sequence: CASSLEVDTQYF.

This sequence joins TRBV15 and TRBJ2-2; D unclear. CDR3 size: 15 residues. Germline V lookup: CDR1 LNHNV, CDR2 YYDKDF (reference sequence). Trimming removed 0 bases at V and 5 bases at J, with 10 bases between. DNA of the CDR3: TGTGCCACCAGCAGAGATAACAATCCAACCGGGGAGCTGTTTTTT. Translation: CATSRDNNPTGELFF.

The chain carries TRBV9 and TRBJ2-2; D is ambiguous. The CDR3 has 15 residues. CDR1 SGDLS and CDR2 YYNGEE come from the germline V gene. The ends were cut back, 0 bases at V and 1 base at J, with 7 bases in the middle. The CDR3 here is CASSVVNMNTGELFF. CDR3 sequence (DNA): TGTGCCAGCAGCGTAGTAAACATGAACACCGGGGAGCTGTTTTTT.

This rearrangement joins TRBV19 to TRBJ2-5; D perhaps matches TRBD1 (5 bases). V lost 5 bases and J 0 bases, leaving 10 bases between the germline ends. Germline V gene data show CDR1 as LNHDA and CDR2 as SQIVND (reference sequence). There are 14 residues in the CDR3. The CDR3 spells CASSRRVDQETQYF. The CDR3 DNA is TGTGCCAGTAGTCGCAGGGTCGACCAAGAGACCCAGTACTTC.

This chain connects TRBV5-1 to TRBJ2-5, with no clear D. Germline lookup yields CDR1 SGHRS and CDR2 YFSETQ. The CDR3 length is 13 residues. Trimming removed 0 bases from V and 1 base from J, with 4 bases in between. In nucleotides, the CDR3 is TGCGCCAGCAGCTTGGCGATCCAAGAGACCCAGTACTTC. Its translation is CASSLAIQETQYF.

Here the CDR3 reads CASSYLNTGELFF. The CDR3 DNA sequence: TGTGCCAGCAGTTACCTGAACACCGGGGAGCTGTTTTTT. The chain links TRBV6-6 to TRBJ2-2, with D unclear. V lost 2 bases to trimming and J lost 1 base, with 2 bases between them. This CDR3 region has 13 residues. Germline V gives CDR1 MNHNY, CDR2 SVGAGI (reference sequence).

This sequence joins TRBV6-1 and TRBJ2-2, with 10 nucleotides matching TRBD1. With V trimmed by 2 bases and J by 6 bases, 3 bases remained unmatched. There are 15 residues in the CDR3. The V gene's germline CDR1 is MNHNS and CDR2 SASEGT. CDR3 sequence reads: CASSERTGGSGELFF. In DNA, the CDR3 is TGTGCCAGCAGTGAACGGACAGGGGGGTCCGGGGAGCTGTTTTTT.

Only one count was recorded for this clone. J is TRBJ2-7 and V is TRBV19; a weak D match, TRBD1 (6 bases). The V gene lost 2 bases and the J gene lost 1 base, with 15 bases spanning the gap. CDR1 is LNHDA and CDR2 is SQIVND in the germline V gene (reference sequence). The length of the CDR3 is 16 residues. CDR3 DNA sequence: TGTGCCAGTAGTATAAAGGGCAGGGGTGGTTCCTACGAGCAGTACTTC. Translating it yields CASSIKGRGGSYEQYF.

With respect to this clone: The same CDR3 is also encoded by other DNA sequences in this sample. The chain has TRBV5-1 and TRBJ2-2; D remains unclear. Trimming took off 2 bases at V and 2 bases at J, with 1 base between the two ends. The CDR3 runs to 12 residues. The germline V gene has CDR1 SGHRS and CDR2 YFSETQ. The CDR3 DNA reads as TGCGCCAGCAGCTTAAACACCGGGGAGCTGTTTTTT. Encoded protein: CASSLNTGELFF.